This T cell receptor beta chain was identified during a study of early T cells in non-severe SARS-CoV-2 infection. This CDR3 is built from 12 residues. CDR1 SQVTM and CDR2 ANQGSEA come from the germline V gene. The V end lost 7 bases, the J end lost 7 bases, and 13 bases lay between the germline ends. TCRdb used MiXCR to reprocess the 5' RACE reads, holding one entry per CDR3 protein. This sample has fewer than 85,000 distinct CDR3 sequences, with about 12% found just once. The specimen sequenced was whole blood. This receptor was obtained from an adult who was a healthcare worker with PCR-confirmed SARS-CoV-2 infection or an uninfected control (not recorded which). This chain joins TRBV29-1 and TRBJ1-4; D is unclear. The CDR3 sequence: CSARREGEKLFF. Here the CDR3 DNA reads TGCAGCGCCCGGAGGGAGGGTGAAAAACTGTTTTTT.